The entry below describes one T cell receptor (beta chain). This table comes from immunoSEQ multiplex PCR, and its TCRdb copy is limited to in-frame clones, with some not included. Here the sample spans fewer than 50,000 clones, approximately 86% being singletons. V lost 4 bases, J lost 0 bases, and 14 bases lay in between. The germline gives CDR1 MNHEY, CDR2 SVGEGT. The CDR3 length is 16 residues. This entry belongs to a study of blood T cell repertoires in COVID-19. Looking at the study overall: Some COVID-19 samples were acute and others convalescent; all came from the United States, Italy and Spain.

The chain is built from TRBV6-2 or TRBV6-3 and TRBJ2-3; the D is unclear. The sample comprised peripheral blood. This receptor was identified in a woman older than 75 with acute or convalescent COVID-19. CDR3 nucleotides: TGTGCCAGCAGTTTCTTTGGCGGTCTAAGCACAGATACGCAGTATTTT. Amino acids: CASSFFGGLSTDTQYF.